Listed below are T cell receptor beta chains from one sample, sequenced in a study of Graves' ophthalmopathy and Graves' hyperthyroidism. From the multiplex PCR reads, TCRdb called clonotypes with MiXCR, one entry per CDR3 protein. The data show over 150,000 distinct CDR3 sequences, less than 45% seen once. The specimen was peripheral blood. These receptors all come from a woman aged 40-49 years with Graves' ophthalmopathy. The CDR3 runs from the conserved cysteine through the conserved F or W. A D gene is named only where the DNA matches it firmly. A row's size may be missing; if present it is once, few, many or a size class.

J: TRBJ2-7; D: .; length: 14; V: TRBV30; size: many; DNA: TGTGCCTGGAACCCTGGACACGGCTCCGGCGAGCAGTACTTC; CDR3: CAWNPGHGSGEQYF
J: TRBJ1-6; D: .; length: 16; V: TRBV28; size: many; DNA: TGTGCCAGCAGTTTACGTAGCAGCTCCTATAATTCACCCCTCCACTTT; CDR3: CASSLRSSSYNSPLHF
J: TRBJ1-1; D: .; length: 13; V: TRBV6-5; size: .; DNA: TGTGCCAGCAGTTCCCGCTGGTCCCCGGTTGCTTTCTTT; CDR3: CASSSRWSPVAFF
J: TRBJ2-7; D: .; length: 14; V: TRBV5-1; size: many; DNA: TGCGCCAGCAGCCCCGGCCTGGCTCTTTACGAGCAGTACTTC; CDR3: CASSPGLALYEQYF
J: TRBJ1-1; D: .; length: 14; V: TRBV7-9; size: .; DNA: TGTGCCAGCAGCTTCGGAACCACGAACACTGAAGCTTTCTTT; CDR3: CASSFGTTNTEAFF
J: TRBJ2-5; D: .; length: 10; V: TRBV20-1; size: few; DNA: TGCAGTGCTGGGCGCGAGACCCAGTACTTC; CDR3: CSAGRETQYF
J: TRBJ2-5; D: .; length: 13; V: TRBV20-1; size: many; DNA: TGCAGTGCTAGGGAATTTGGGTCGGAGACCCAGTACTTC; CDR3: CSAREFGSETQYF
J: TRBJ2-5; D: .; length: 12; V: TRBV30; size: few; DNA: TGTGCCTCCCTGGCCTGGAGGGAGACCCAGTACTTC; CDR3: CASLAWRETQYF
J: TRBJ2-2; D: TRBD2; length: 14; V: TRBV12-3/TRBV12-4; size: .; DNA: TGTGCCAGCAGCTTCCGGGGGGGCGGCGGGGAGCTGTTTTTT; CDR3: CASSFRGGGGELFF
J: TRBJ1-1; D: .; length: 17; V: TRBV19; size: .; DNA: TGTGCCAGTAGTATTATTACTGCCTTACCGAAGGGGACTGAAGCTTTCTTT; CDR3: CASSIITALPKGTEAFF
J: TRBJ2-7; D: TRBD2; length: 15; V: TRBV6-5; size: .; DNA: TGTGCCAGCAGTTTCAGACTAGCGGGAAGTGGCGAGCAGTACTTC; CDR3: CASSFRLAGSGEQYF
J: TRBJ1-2; D: .; length: 13; V: TRBV10-3; size: many; DNA: TGTGCCATTACCGGGACCGAAAACTATGGCTACACCTTC; CDR3: CAITGTENYGYTF
J: TRBJ2-7; D: .; length: 13; V: TRBV6-1; size: .; DNA: TGTGCCAGCACCTCGGGACGCAACTACGAGCAGTACTTC; CDR3: CASTSGRNYEQYF
J: TRBJ1-1; D: .; length: 15; V: TRBV7-9; size: many; DNA: TGTGCCAGCAGCTTATCAGGTAGAGGGAACGCTGAAGCTTTCTTT; CDR3: CASSLSGRGNAEAFF
J: TRBJ2-2; D: TRBD2; length: 16; V: TRBV5-6; size: .; DNA: TGTGCCAGCAGCACTTTAGCGGGAGAATACACCGGGGAGCTGTTTTTT; CDR3: CASSTLAGEYTGELFF
J: TRBJ1-5; D: TRBD1; length: 16; V: TRBV12-3/TRBV12-4; size: many; DNA: TGTGCCAGCAGTCCCAGGACAGGCGAGAGCAATCAGCCCCAGCATTTT; CDR3: CASSPRTGESNQPQHF
J: TRBJ1-1; D: .; length: 11; V: TRBV12-3/TRBV12-4; size: many; DNA: TGTGCCAGCAGCGACCCGGGACGTGCTTTCTTT; CDR3: CASSDPGRAFF
J: TRBJ2-7; D: TRBD1; length: 15; V: TRBV12-3/TRBV12-4; size: .; DNA: TGTGCCAGCAGGGGTGGGGACAGGGGGATCCACGAGCAGTACTTC; CDR3: CASRGGDRGIHEQYF
J: TRBJ2-2; D: .; length: 15; V: TRBV25-1; size: .; DNA: TGTGCCAGCAGTGACACCGGAGCTTCTACCGGGGAGCTGTTTTTT; CDR3: CASSDTGASTGELFF
J: TRBJ2-5; D: TRBD1; length: 16; V: TRBV7-9; size: .; DNA: TGTGCCGGCAGCTTAGCGATGGGGCAGGGGGCAGAGACCCAGTACTTC; CDR3: CAGSLAMGQGAETQYF
J: TRBJ2-7; D: TRBD1; length: 14; V: TRBV7-6; size: many; DNA: TGTGCCAGCAGACTAACCTCGACAGGGAACGAGCAGTACTTC; CDR3: CASRLTSTGNEQYF
J: TRBJ2-5; D: TRBD2; length: 16; V: TRBV11-2; size: .; DNA: TGTGCCAGCAGCTTCGGACTAGCGGGAGACCAAGAGACCCAGTACTTC; CDR3: CASSFGLAGDQETQYF
J: TRBJ2-7; D: .; length: 13; V: TRBV27; size: .; DNA: TGTGCCAGCCGGGATCCCGACTTCTACGAGCAGTACTTC; CDR3: CASRDPDFYEQYF
J: TRBJ2-5; D: TRBD2; length: 16; V: TRBV5-1; size: many; DNA: TGCGCCAGCAGCTTGGCTGGCGGGGGGGCCGGAAAGACCCAGTACTTC; CDR3: CASSLAGGGAGKTQYF
J: TRBJ1-1; D: TRBD1; length: 14; V: TRBV29-1; size: .; DNA: TGCAGCGTTCAACGACAGGGTTTGAACACTGAAGCTTTCTTT; CDR3: CSVQRQGLNTEAFF
J: TRBJ1-6; D: .; length: 14; V: TRBV7-8; size: many; DNA: TGTGCCAGCAGCTCGGGACAACCCAATTCACCCCTCCACTTT; CDR3: CASSSGQPNSPLHF
J: TRBJ1-5; D: TRBD1; length: 14; V: TRBV28; size: few; DNA: TGTGCCAGCACCGACAGGGTGGTCGATCAGCCCCAGCATTTT; CDR3: CASTDRVVDQPQHF
J: TRBJ1-1; D: .; length: 11; V: TRBV28; size: .; DNA: TGTGCCAGCATATCCGGGACTGAAGCTTTCTTT; CDR3: CASISGTEAFF
J: TRBJ2-4; D: TRBD2; length: 15; V: TRBV28; size: many; DNA: TGTGCCAGCAGTGGGGCGGGAGGAGCCAAAAACATTCAGTACTTC; CDR3: CASSGAGGAKNIQYF
J: TRBJ1-2; D: .; length: 13; V: TRBV12-3/TRBV12-4; size: .; DNA: TGTGCCAGCAGTTTCATCCGGGAGTATGGCTACACCTTC; CDR3: CASSFIREYGYTF
J: TRBJ1-5; D: TRBD1; length: 16; V: TRBV19; size: many; DNA: TGTGCCAGTAGTAGACAGGGAACATATAGCAATCAGCCCCAGCATTTT; CDR3: CASSRQGTYSNQPQHF
J: TRBJ1-2; D: .; length: 13; V: TRBV14; size: many; DNA: TGTGCCAGCAGCCCCGGCCGGGCTCTCGGCTACACCTTC; CDR3: CASSPGRALGYTF
J: TRBJ2-7; D: .; length: 13; V: TRBV6-1; size: .; DNA: TGTGCCAGCAGTGGTCCCGGAGGCTACGAGCAGTACTTC; CDR3: CASSGPGGYEQYF
J: TRBJ2-6; D: .; length: 15; V: TRBV11-2; size: many; DNA: TGTGCCAGCAGCTCTACAGGATCTGGGGCCAACGTCCTGACTTTC; CDR3: CASSSTGSGANVLTF
J: TRBJ2-7; D: TRBD2; length: 14; V: TRBV28; size: .; DNA: TGTGCCAGCAGTTTAGGACTAGCGGGAGCGGTGCAGTACTTC; CDR3: CASSLGLAGAVQYF
J: TRBJ2-5; D: .; length: 9; V: TRBV29-1; size: .; DNA: TGCAGCGTTGGGGAGACCCAGTACTTC; CDR3: CSVGETQYF
J: TRBJ2-2; D: TRBD1; length: 17; V: TRBV28; size: once; DNA: TGTGCCAGCAGTTTACGGGCGACAGGGGAGAGAACCGGGGAGCTGTTTTTT; CDR3: CASSLRATGERTGELFF
J: TRBJ2-4; D: TRBD2; length: 16; V: TRBV6-5; size: many; DNA: TGTGCCAGCAGTTATCTACTAGCGGGAAATGGTCACATTCAGTACTTC; CDR3: CASSYLLAGNGHIQYF